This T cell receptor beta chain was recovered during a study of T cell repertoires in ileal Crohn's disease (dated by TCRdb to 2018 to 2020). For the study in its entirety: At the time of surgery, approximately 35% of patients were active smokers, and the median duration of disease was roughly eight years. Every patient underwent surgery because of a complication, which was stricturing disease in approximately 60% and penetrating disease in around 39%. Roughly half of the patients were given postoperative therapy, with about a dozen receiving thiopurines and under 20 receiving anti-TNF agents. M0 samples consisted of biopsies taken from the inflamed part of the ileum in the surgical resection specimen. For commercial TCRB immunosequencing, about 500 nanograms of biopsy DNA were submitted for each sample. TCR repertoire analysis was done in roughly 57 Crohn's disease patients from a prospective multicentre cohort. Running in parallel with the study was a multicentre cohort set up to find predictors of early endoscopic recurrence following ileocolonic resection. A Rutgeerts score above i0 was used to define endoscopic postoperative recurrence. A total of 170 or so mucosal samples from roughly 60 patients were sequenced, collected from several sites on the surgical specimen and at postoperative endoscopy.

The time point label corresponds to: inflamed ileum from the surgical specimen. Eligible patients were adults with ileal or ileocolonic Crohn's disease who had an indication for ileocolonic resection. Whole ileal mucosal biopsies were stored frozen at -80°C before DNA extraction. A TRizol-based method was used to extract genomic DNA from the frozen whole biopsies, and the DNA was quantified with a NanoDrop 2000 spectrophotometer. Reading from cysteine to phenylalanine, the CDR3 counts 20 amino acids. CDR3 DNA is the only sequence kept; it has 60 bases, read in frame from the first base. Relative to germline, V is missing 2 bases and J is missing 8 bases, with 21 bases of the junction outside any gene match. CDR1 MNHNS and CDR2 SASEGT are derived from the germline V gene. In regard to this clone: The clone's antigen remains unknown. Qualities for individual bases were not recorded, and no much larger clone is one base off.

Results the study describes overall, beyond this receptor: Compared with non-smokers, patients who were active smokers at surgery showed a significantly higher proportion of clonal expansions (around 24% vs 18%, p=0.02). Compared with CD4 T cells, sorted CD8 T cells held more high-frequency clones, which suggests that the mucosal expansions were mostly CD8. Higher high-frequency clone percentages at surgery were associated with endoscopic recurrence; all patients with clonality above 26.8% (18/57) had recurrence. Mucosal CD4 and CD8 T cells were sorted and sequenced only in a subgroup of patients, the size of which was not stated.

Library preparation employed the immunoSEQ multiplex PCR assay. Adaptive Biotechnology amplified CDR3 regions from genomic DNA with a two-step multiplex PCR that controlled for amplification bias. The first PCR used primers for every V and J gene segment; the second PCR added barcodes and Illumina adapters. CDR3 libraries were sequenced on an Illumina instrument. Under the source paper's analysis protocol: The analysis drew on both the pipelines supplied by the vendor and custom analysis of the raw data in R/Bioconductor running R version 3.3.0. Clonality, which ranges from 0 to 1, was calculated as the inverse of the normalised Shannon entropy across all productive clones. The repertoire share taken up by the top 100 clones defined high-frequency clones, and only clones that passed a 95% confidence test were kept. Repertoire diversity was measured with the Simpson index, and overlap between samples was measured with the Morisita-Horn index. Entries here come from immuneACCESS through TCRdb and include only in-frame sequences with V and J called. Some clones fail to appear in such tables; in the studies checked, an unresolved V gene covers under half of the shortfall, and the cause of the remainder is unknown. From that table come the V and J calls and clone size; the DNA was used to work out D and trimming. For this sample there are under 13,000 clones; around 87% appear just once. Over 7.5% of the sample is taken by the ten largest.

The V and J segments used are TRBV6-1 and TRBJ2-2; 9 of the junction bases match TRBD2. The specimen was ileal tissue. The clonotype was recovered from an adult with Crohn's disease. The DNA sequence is TGTGCCAGCAGTGAAAGGCACAGCCGGGGGGCGGGAGGGCCAACGGGGGAGCTGTTTTTT. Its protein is CASSERHSRGAGGPTGELFF.